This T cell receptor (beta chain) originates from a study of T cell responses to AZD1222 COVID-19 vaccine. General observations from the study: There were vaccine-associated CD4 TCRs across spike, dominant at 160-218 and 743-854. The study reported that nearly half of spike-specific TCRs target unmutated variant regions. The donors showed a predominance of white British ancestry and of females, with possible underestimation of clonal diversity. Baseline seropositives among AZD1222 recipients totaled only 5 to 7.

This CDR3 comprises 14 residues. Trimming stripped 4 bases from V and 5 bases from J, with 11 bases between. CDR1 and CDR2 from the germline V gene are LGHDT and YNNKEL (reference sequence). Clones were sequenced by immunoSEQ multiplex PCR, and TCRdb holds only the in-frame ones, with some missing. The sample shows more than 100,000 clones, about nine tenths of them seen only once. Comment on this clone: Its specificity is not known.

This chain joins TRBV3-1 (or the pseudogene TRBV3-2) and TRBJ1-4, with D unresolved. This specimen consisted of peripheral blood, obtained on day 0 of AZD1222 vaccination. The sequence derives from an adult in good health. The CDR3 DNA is TGTGCCAGCAGCCCATTCAGGACGAATGAAAAACTGTTTTTT. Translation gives CASSPFRTNEKLFF.